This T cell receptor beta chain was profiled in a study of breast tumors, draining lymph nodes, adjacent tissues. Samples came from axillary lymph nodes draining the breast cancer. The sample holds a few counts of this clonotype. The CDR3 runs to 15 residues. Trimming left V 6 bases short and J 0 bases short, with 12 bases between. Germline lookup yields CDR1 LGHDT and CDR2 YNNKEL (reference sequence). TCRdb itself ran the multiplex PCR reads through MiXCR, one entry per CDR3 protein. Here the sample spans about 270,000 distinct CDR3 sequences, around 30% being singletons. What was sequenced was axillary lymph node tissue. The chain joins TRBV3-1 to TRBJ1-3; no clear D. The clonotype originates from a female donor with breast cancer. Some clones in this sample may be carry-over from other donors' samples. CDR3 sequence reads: CASSFGRISGNTIYF. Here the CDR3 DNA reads TGTGCCAGCAGTTTTGGACGGATCTCTGGAAACACCATATATTTT.